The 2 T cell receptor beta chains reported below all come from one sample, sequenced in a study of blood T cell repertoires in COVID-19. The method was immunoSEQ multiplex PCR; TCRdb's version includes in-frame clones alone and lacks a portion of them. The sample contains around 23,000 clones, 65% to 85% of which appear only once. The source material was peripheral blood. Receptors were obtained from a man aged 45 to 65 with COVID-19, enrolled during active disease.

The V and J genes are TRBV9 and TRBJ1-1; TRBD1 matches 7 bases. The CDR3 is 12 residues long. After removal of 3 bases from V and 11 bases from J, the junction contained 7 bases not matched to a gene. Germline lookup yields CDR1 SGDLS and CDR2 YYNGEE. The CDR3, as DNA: TGTGCCAGCAGCGCCGGAGGGACAGAGGCTTTCTTT. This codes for CASSAGGTEAFF.

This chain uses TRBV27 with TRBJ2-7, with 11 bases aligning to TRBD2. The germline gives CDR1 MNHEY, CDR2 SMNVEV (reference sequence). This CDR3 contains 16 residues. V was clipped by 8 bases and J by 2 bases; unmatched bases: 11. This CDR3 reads CASAYHGTSGTYEQYF. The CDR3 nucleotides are TGTGCCAGCGCATACCACGGGACTAGCGGCACCTACGAGCAGTACTTC.